The 3 T cell receptor beta chains in this list originate from one sample, sequenced in a study of CD8 T cells in Susac syndrome (dated by TCRdb to about 2019). Receptors were amplified or captured by the immunoSEQ multiplex PCR assay. RNA was extracted using the RNeasy kit, and roughly 0.5 to 1 microgram was reverse transcribed with random hexamers. Clones were called with MiXCR by TCRdb after fastp trimmed the public reads at Q25, and only in-frame beta chains were retained. For every CDR3 protein sequence, its rows merge into one entry that carries the most common genes and DNA. The sample data list about 300,000 distinct CDR3 sequences, and 92% of these were observed just once. The ten largest account for approximately 0.065% of the sample. Sequencing was done on a sample of CD4+ T cells from PBMCs. These receptors all stem from a human donor with multiple sclerosis.

The chain carries TRBV7-2 and TRBJ1-5, with unresolved D. The germline V gene has CDR1 SGHTA and CDR2 FQGNSA. Deletions cut 4 bases from V and 4 bases from J, with 14 bases between. The CDR3 runs 15 residues. CDR3 bases: TGTGCCAGCAGCTCAGTGAGGAATAAGAATCAGCCCCAGCATTTT. This gives the protein CASSSVRNKNQPQHF.

This chain links TRBV5-4 with TRBJ2-7; 8 nucleotides match TRBD2. The CDR3 runs to 15 residues. J lost 1 base, V lost 1 base, and 4 bases had no gene match. Germline values: CDR1 SGHNT, CDR2 YYREEE (reference sequence). CDR3 nucleotides: TGTGCCAGCAGCTTGTCCCTAGCGGGTTCCTACGAGCAGTACTTC. Translated, it gives CASSLSLAGSYEQYF.

This chain links TRBV7-9 with TRBJ2-7; perhaps TRBD2 as D (6 bases). V lost 2 bases and J lost 5, with 19 bases in between. CDR1 is SEHNR and CDR2 is FQNEAQ in the germline V gene (reference sequence). The CDR3 contains 16 residues. CDR3 coding DNA: TGTGCCAGCAGCTTACAATCAGGAGGGGCGGTCAACGAGCAGTACTTC. Translating it yields CASSLQSGGAVNEQYF.